The 16 T cell receptor beta chains below were found in one sample sequenced in a study of Ad26.COV2.S vaccination and SARS-CoV-2 variants. As to treatment: approximately 18 received Ad26.COV2.S at low or high dose, single or two shots; a few received placebo; per-sample allocation not given. Specimen acquisition occurred on day 63 following the initial vaccine or placebo injection. Clones were sequenced by immunoSEQ multiplex PCR, and TCRdb holds only the in-frame ones, with some missing. The table lists hundreds of thousands of clones, about 89% of them singletons. Sequencing was performed on peripheral blood, taken in a trial of Ad26.COV2.S vaccine versus placebo. The receptors were sampled from a person aged 18 to 59 who received the Ad26.COV2.S COVID-19 vaccine or a placebo.

V and J are TRBV10-3 and TRBJ1-2; D unclear. With 3 bases removed from V and 7 bases from J, the gap between germline ends came to 6 bases. From germline, CDR1 is ENHRY and CDR2 SYGVKD. CDR3 length: 11 amino acids. This chain's CDR3 is CAISEMGGYTF. The CDR3 nucleotides are TGTGCCATCAGTGAAATGGGTGGCTACACCTTC.

The gene calls are TRBV7-2 and TRBJ2-7, with 8 nucleotides matching TRBD1. The CDR3 spans 15 residues. Losses at the gene ends were 5 bases for V and 3 bases for J; bases not matched to a gene: 9. Germline CDR1 is SGHTA and CDR2 is FQGNSA. For the CDR3, the DNA is TGTGCCAGCAGCCTCCGGACAGGGCAGAGCTACGAGCAGTACTTC. Protein sequence: CASSLRTGQSYEQYF.

DNA of the CDR3: TGTGCCAGCGGCTCATTAGCGGGAGGGCCGCCGGGAGATACGCAGTATTTT. Amino acids: CASGSLAGGPPGDTQYF. The rearrangement links TRBV3-1 (or the pseudogene TRBV3-2) to TRBJ2-3; 11 bases match TRBD2. V shed 8 bases and J 5 bases; nucleotides not matched to a gene: 15. The CDR3 runs to 17 residues. The germline V gene encodes CDR1 LGHDT and CDR2 YNNKEL (reference sequence).

This chain joins TRBV9 and TRBJ2-7, with a weak D call TRBD2 (5 bases). This CDR3 spans 13 amino acids. V was cut by 1 base and J by 2 bases, with 7 bases left in between. Germline CDR1 and CDR2: SGDLS and YYNGEE. The CDR3 protein is CASSVSGAYEQYF. The CDR3 region has the DNA TGTGCCAGCAGCGTAAGCGGAGCCTACGAGCAGTACTTC.

The rearrangement uses TRBV7-2 and TRBJ2-3; 13 bases fit TRBD2. Looked up from germline, CDR1 is SGHTA and CDR2 is FQGNSA. V shed 7 bases and J 8 bases; nucleotides not matched to a gene: 9. The CDR3 runs to 15 residues. The CDR3 reads CASNPRTSGSSTQYF. CDR3 DNA: TGTGCCAGCAACCCGAGGACTAGCGGGAGCTCTACGCAGTATTTT.

The chain combines TRBV7-9 with TRBJ2-1, with D perhaps TRBD2 (5 bases). Germline-derived CDR1 and CDR2 are SEHNR and FQNEAQ (reference sequence). V lost 11 bases and J 5 bases, leaving 10 bases between the germline ends. This CDR3 has 11 residues. Here the CDR3 reads CAGRGDNEQFF. DNA of the CDR3: TGTGCCGGACGGGGAGACAATGAGCAGTTCTTC.

This chain links TRBV9 with TRBJ2-1; 11 bases are a match to TRBD2. This CDR3 has 15 amino acids. The germline V gene encodes CDR1 SGDLS and CDR2 YYNGEE. Unmatched junction bases numbered 6, after V lost 4 bases and J lost 6 bases. The CDR3 loop is CASSFSGGASNEQFF. The CDR3 nucleotides read TGTGCCAGCAGCTTTAGCGGGGGGGCGAGCAATGAGCAGTTCTTC.

The chain uses TRBV5-4 and TRBJ1-6; 7 nucleotides match TRBD1. The CDR3 runs 15 residues. Germline values: CDR1 SGHNT, CDR2 YYREEE (reference sequence). With 3 bases clipped from V and 7 bases from J, the junction kept 7 bases outside the gene matches. CDR3 residues: CASSSRGSVNSPLHF. The CDR3 DNA reads as TGTGCCAGCAGCTCCAGGGGGTCTGTCAATTCACCCCTCCACTTT.

This rearrangement joins TRBV18 to TRBJ2-1, with 9 positions matching TRBD2. The V gene end was trimmed by 6 bases and the J gene end by 5 bases; junction bases not matched to a gene: 2. CDR1 KGHSH and CDR2 LQKENI come from the germline V gene. This CDR3 has 13 amino acids. The CDR3 bases are TGTGCCAGCTCCCGACTAGCGGACAATGAGCAGTTCTTC. Translated, it gives CASSRLADNEQFF.

The chain is built from TRBV25-1 and TRBJ2-3, with 8 nucleotides matching TRBD2. V was pared by 0 bases and J by 9 bases, with 5 bases of the junction left unmatched. This CDR3 has 14 residues. Germline CDR1 is MGHDK and CDR2 is SYGVNS. DNA of the CDR3: TGTGCCAGCAGTGAATATAGGGCTAGCGGGACGCAGTATTTT. This encodes CASSEYRASGTQYF.

The rearrangement joins TRBV7-9 to TRBJ1-6; D is possibly TRBD1 (5 bases). Trimming shortened V by 4 bases and J by 14 bases, and 15 bases separated the two germline ends. The CDR3 consists of 13 residues. In germline, CDR1 is SEHNR, CDR2 FQNEAQ (reference sequence). The CDR3 reads CASSSPTGQSLHF. In DNA, the CDR3 is TGTGCCAGCAGCTCTCCTACAGGCCAATCCCTCCACTTT.

This clone was counted once. The gene calls are TRBV10-2 and TRBJ1-1; a weak D match, TRBD1 (5 bases). The CDR3 contains 13 residues. V was cut by 6 bases and J by 6 bases, with 14 bases left in between. CDR1 and CDR2 (germline): WSHSY, SAAADI. The CDR3 nucleotides read TGCGCCAGCAGGGACCCAGGGACCCCTGAAGCTTTCTTT. It encodes CASRDPGTPEAFF.

This chain uses TRBV6-5 with TRBJ1-3; unclear D gene. The germline V gene has CDR1 MNHEY and CDR2 SVGAGI. The CDR3 has 16 amino acids. Trimming cost V 0 bases and J 0 bases, with 9 bases left between them. The CDR3, as DNA: TGTGCCAGCAGTTACTCGAGAGGGTCCTCTGGAAACACCATATATTTT. It is translated as CASSYSRGSSGNTIYF.

The chain is built from TRBV5-1 and TRBJ1-4, with D maybe TRBD1 (5 bases). The CDR3 totals 20 residues. Trimming took off 0 bases at V and 1 base at J, with 22 bases between the two ends. Germline V CDR1 and CDR2: SGHRS, YFSETQ. Here the CDR3 reads CASSLALPDPRRGTNEKLFF. The CDR3 DNA follows: TGCGCCAGCAGCTTGGCTTTACCGGACCCACGGAGGGGAACTAATGAAAAACTGTTTTTT.

Details on this clone: The identical CDR3 is also encoded by other nucleotide sequences in the sample. V is TRBV2 and J is TRBJ1-1, with D tentatively TRBD1 (5 bases). The CDR3 extends over 14 amino acids. V was pared by 0 bases and J by 1 base, with 6 bases between. Germline V CDR1 and CDR2: SNHLY, FYNNEI. The DNA of the CDR3 is TGTGCCAGCAGTGAAGCCAGGGAGAACACTGAAGCTTTCTTT. Protein: CASSEARENTEAFF.

This chain connects TRBV4-2 to TRBJ2-2; 10 bases are a match to TRBD2. The J segment lost 5 bases and the V segment lost 0 bases, leaving 9 bases of the junction unmatched. The CDR3 contains 18 residues. Germline lookup yields CDR1 LGHNA and CDR2 YNFKEQ. CDR3 protein: CASSQDSGSGGATGELFF. The CDR3 DNA sequence: TGTGCCAGCAGCCAAGATAGTGGGAGCGGGGGGGCGACCGGGGAGCTGTTTTTT.